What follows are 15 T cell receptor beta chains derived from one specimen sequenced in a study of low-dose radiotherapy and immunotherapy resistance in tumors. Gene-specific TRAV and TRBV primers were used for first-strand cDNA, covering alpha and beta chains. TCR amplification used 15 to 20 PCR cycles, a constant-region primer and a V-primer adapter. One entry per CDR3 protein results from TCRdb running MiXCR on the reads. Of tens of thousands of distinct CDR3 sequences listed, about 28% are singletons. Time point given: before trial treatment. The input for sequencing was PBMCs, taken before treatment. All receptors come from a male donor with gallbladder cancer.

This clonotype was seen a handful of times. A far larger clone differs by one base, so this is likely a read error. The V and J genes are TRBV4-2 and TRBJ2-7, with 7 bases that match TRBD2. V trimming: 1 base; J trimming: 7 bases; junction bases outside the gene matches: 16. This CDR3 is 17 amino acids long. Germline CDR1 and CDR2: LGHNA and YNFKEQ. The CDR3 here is CASSQAFSGPRHNEQYF. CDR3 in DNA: TGTGCCAGCAGCCAAGCCTTTAGCGGGCCGCGGCACAATGAGCAGTACTTC.

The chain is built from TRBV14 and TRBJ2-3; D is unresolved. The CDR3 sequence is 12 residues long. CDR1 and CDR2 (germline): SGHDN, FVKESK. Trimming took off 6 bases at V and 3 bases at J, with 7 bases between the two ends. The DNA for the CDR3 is TGTGCCAGCAGACGTAATACAGATACGCAGTATTTT. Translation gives CASRRNTDTQYF.

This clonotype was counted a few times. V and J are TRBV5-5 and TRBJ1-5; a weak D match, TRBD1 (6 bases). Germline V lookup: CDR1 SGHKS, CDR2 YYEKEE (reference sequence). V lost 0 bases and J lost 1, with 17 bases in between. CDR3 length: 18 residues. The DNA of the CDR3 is TGTGCCAGCAGCTTGGACAGGGTGTTTGGTAGGAGCAATCAGCCCCAGCATTTT. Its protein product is CASSLDRVFGRSNQPQHF.

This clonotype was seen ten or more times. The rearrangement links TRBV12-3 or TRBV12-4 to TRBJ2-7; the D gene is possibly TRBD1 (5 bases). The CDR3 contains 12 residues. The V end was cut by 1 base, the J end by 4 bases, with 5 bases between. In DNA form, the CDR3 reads TGTGCCAGCAGTTTAGGACAGTACGAGCAGTACTTC. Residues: CASSLGQYEQYF.

The DNA of the CDR3 is TGTGCCAGCAGCGTAGGCACAACGAGCAATCAGCCCCAGCATTTT. This sequence encodes CASSVGTTSNQPQHF. The chain recombines TRBV9 with TRBJ1-5, with no clear D. Per germline, CDR1 SGDLS and CDR2 YYNGEE. V was pared by 0 bases and J by 1 base, with 8 bases between. The CDR3 sequence is 15 residues long.

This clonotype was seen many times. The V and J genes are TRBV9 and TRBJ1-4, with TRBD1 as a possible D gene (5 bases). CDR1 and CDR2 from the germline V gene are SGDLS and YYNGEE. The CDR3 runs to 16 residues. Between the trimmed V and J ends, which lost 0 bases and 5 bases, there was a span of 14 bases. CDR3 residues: CASSVASGGSNEKLFF. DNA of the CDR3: TGTGCCAGCAGCGTAGCTAGTGGGGGATCGAATGAAAAACTGTTTTTT.

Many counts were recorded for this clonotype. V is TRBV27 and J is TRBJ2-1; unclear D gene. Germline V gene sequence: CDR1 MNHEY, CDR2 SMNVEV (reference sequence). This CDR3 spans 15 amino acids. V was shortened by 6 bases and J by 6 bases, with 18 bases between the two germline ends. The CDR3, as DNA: TGTGCCAGCAGCCCTCTTGGAGTACGGGTCAATGAGCAGTTCTTC. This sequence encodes CASSPLGVRVNEQFF.

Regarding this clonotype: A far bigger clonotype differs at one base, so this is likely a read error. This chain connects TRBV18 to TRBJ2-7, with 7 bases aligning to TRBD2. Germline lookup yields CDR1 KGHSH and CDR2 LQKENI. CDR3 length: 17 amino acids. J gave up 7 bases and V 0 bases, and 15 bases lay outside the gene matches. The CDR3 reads CASSPPGSSGIYNEQYF. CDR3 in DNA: TGTGCCAGCTCACCACCGGGGTCCAGCGGGATCTACAATGAGCAGTACTTC. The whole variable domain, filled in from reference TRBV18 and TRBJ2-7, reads NAGVMQNPRHLVRRRGQEARLRCSPMKGHSHVYWYRQLPEEGLKFMVYLQKENIIDESGMPKERFSAEFPKEGPSILRIQQVVRGDSAAYFCASSPPGSSGIYNEQYFGPGTRLTVT.

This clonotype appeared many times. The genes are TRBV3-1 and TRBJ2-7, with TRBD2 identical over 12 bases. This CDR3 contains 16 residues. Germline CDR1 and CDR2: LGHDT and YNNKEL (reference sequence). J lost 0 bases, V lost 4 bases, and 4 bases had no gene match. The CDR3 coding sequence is TGTGCCAGCAGCCCCGGACTAGCGGGGACCTCCTACGAGCAGTACTTC. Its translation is CASSPGLAGTSYEQYF.

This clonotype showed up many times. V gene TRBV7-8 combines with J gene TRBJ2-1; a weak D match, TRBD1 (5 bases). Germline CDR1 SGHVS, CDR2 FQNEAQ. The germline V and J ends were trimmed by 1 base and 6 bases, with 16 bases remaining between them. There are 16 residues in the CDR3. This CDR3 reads CASSLVGAGWFNEQFF. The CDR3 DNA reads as TGTGCCAGCAGCTTAGTTGGGGCAGGGTGGTTCAATGAGCAGTTCTTC. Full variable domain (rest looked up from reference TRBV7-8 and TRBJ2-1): GAGVSQSPRYKVAKRGQDVALRCDPISGHVSLFWYQQALGQGPEFLTYFQNEAQLDKSGLPSDRFFAERPEGSVSTLKIQRTQQEDSAVYLCASSLVGAGWFNEQFFGPGTRLTVL.

The CDR3 nucleotides are TGTGCCAGCAGCCAAATCGCCTCCGGGACAGGCTACAATGAGCAGTTCTTC. This codes for CASSQIASGTGYNEQFF. The genes are TRBV3-1 and TRBJ2-1; 8 bases are shared with TRBD1. This CDR3 is 17 amino acids long. Looked up from germline, CDR1 is LGHDT and CDR2 is YNNKEL (reference sequence). The V and J ends lost 2 bases and 3 bases, in that order; junction bases with no gene match: 9.

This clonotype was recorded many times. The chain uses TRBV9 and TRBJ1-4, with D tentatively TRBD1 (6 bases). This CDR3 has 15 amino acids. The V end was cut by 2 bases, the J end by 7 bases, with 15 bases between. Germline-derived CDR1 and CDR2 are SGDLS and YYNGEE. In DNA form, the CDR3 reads TGTGCCAGCAGCGTGAACCGAGGGGGTTTTGAAAAACTGTTTTTT. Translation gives CASSVNRGGFEKLFF. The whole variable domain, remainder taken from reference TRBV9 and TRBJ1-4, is DSGVTQTPKHLITATGQRVTLRCSPRSGDLSVYWYQQSLDQGLQFLIQYYNGEERAKGNILERFSAQQFPDLHSELNLSSLELGDSALYFCASSVNRGGFEKLFFGSGTQLSVL.

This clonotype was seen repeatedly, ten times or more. Here the CDR3 DNA reads TGTGCCAGTAGTCCTTCGGGACCAGGGGGGTACAATGAGCAGTTCTTC. This gives the protein CASSPSGPGGYNEQFF. This chain joins TRBV19 and TRBJ2-1; weak D call: TRBD1 (7 bases). Trimming took off 5 bases at V and 4 bases at J, with 18 bases between the two ends. The CDR3 sequence is 16 residues long. CDR1 and CDR2 from the germline V gene are LNHDA and SQIVND (reference sequence).

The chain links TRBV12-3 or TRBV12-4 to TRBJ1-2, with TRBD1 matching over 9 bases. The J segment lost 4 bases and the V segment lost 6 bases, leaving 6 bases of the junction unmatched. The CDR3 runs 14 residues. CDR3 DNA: TGTGCCAGCAGCCCCGGGACAGGGTTCTATGGCTACACCTTC. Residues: CASSPGTGFYGYTF.

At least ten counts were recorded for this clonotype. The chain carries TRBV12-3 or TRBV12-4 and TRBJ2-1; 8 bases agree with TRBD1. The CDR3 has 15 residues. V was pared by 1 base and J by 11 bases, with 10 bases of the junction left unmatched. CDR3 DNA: TGTGCCAGCAGTTTAGGGGGACAGGTCGGACTGCAGCAGTTCTTC. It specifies CASSLGGQVGLQQFF.